A selection of T cell receptor beta chains follows, all from one sample in a study of long-term antiretroviral therapy in people with HIV. Some clones are missing from TCRdb's copy, which holds only in-frame ones; the method was immunoSEQ multiplex PCR. Of 34,000 or so clones in the sample, approximately 85% were seen once. Sequencing was performed on unsorted PBMCs, taken around 3.3 years after starting antiretroviral therapy. Receptors were obtained from a man aged 18-30 years with HIV. CDR3s include the opening cysteine and the closing phenylalanine or tryptophan. A D gene is named only where the DNA matches it firmly. Size tells how often a clone was seen (once, few, many) or the class of an expanded clone, and some rows leave it out.

TRBV5-1,NA,NA,TRBJ1-4,CASKVVGQGGEKLFF,TGCGCCAGCAAGGTGGTTGGGCAGGGTGGTGAAAAACTGTTTTTT
TRBV29-1,NA,TRBD1,TRBJ2-2,CSVLIGQGGPNTGELFF,TGCAGCGTTTTGATAGGACAGGGGGGACCGAACACCGGGGAGCTGTTTTTT
TRBV7-9,NA,NA,TRBJ2-7,CASSSDKGFSYEQYF,TGTGCCAGCAGCTCGGACAAGGGTTTCTCCTACGAGCAGTACTTC
TRBV7-9,NA,NA,TRBJ1-1,CASSSDREKNTEAFF,TGTGCCAGCAGCTCAGACCGGGAAAAGAACACTGAAGCTTTCTTT
TRBV6-6,NA,NA,TRBJ1-1,CASTPILNTEAFF,TGTGCCAGCACCCCAATATTGAACACTGAAGCTTTCTTT
TRBV5-8,once,NA,TRBJ1-4,CASSLDSTTNEKLFF,TGTGCCAGCAGCTTGGACTCGACAACTAATGAAAAACTGTTTTTT
TRBV28,NA,NA,TRBJ1-3,CASSSPEESGNTIYF,TGTGCCAGCAGTTCCCCGGAAGAGTCTGGAAACACCATATATTTT
TRBV5-1,NA,TRBD2,TRBJ2-3,CASSKFGREDTQYF,TGCGCCAGCAGCAAATTCGGGAGGGAAGATACGCAGTATTTT
TRBV29-1,NA,NA,TRBJ2-7,CSVGNAYEQYF,TGCAGCGTCGGAAACGCTTACGAGCAGTACTTC
TRBV5-1,NA,NA,TRBJ2-3,CASSLEDPTDTQYF,TGCGCCAGCAGCTTGGAAGATCCAACAGATACGCAGTATTTT
TRBV7-2,NA,NA,TRBJ2-7,CASSQATRPIYEQYF,TGTGCCAGCAGCCAAGCGACAAGGCCCATCTACGAGCAGTACTTC
TRBV5-1,NA,TRBD2,TRBJ2-7,CASSLGAGLVVAGGDEQYF,TGCGCCAGCAGCTTGGGCGCGGGTCTTGTTGTAGCGGGGGGCGACGAGCAGTACTTC
TRBV28,NA,TRBD1,TRBJ1-2,CASSFVGTDGYTF,TGTGCCAGCAGTTTCGTTGGGACAGATGGCTACACCTTC
TRBV6-4,NA,NA,TRBJ1-1,CASSDSVLQKNTEAFF,TGTGCCAGCAGTGACTCAGTTCTACAGAAAAACACTGAAGCTTTCTTT
TRBV28,NA,NA,TRBJ2-7,CASSSTVSGKSSYEQYF,TGTGCCAGCAGCAGTACTGTTTCCGGGAAAAGCTCCTACGAGCAGTACTTC
TRBV5-1,NA,NA,TRBJ1-1,CASSLSVPAVNTEAFF,TGCGCCAGCAGCTTGTCGGTCCCGGCAGTGAACACTGAAGCTTTCTTT
TRBV7-2,once,TRBD2,TRBJ2-1,CASSEVAGGYNEQFF,TGTGCCAGCAGCGAAGTGGCGGGGGGTTACAATGAGCAGTTCTTC
TRBV4-3,NA,NA,TRBJ2-3,CASSQVAGLSWADTQYF,TGCGCCAGCAGCCAAGTCGCCGGGTTGAGTTGGGCAGATACGCAGTATTTT
TRBV27,NA,NA,TRBJ1-1,CASSRLPPGRGISEAFF,TGTGCCAGCAGTAGACTTCCCCCAGGGCGCGGTATCAGTGAAGCTTTCTTT
TRBV27,NA,NA,TRBJ2-7,CASGQTNEQYF,TGTGCCAGCGGTCAAACTAACGAGCAGTACTTC
TRBV7-6,few,TRBD1,TRBJ1-5,CASSLGEQGGSNQPQHF,TGTGCCAGCAGCTTAGGGGAACAGGGGGGAAGCAATCAGCCCCAGCATTTT
TRBV2,NA,NA,TRBJ2-7,CASSARPIYEQYF,TGTGCCAGCAGTGCCAGACCGATCTACGAGCAGTACTTC
TRBV19,NA,TRBD1,TRBJ1-1,CASSMGSPGGLNTEAFF,TGTGCCAGTAGTATGGGGTCCCCAGGGGGTCTGAACACTGAAGCTTTCTTT
TRBV10-3,NA,NA,TRBJ2-7,CAITPGELSYEQYF,TGTGCCATCACTCCCGGGGAGTTATCCTACGAGCAGTACTTC
TRBV25-1,NA,TRBD2,TRBJ2-7,CASSGLAGGIEQYF,TGTGCCAGCAGTGGACTAGCGGGGGGTATCGAGCAGTACTTC
TRBV11-2,once,NA,TRBJ1-4,CASSLDRGVLVNEKLFF,TGTGCCAGCAGCTTAGATCGCGGGGTACTAGTGAACGAAAAACTGTTTTTT
TRBV7-6,few,NA,TRBJ2-7,CASSPGGSYEQYF,TGTGCCAGCAGCCCCGGGGGCTCCTACGAGCAGTACTTC
TRBV9,NA,NA,TRBJ1-1,CASSALGGTEAFF,TGTGCCAGCAGCGCCCTGGGGGGAACTGAAGCTTTCTTT
TRBV27,NA,TRBD1,TRBJ1-2,CASSRGTTGGSYGYTF,TGTGCCAGCAGTCGAGGGACGACAGGGGGATCTTATGGCTACACCTTC
TRBV5-5,NA,NA,TRBJ1-6,CASSTASTPNSPLHF,TGTGCCAGCAGCACCGCATCAACCCCGAATTCACCCCTCCACTTT
TRBV7-8,NA,TRBD1,TRBJ1-2,CASSGRQGTNYGYTF,TGTGCCAGCAGCGGGAGACAGGGAACCAACTATGGCTACACCTTC
TRBV7-8,NA,NA,TRBJ2-7,CASSTSDLSSDEQYF,TGTGCCAGCAGCACCTCGGACCTCTCCTCTGACGAGCAGTACTTC
TRBV27,NA,NA,TRBJ1-2,CASSVGQSYGYTF,TGTGCCAGCAGTGTTGGACAGAGCTATGGCTACACCTTC
TRBV7-2,few,TRBD1,TRBJ1-2,CASSLDGQALNYGYTF,TGTGCCAGCAGCTTGGACGGACAGGCGTTGAACTATGGCTACACCTTC
TRBV27,NA,TRBD1,TRBJ1-1,CASSRGPTEAFF,TGTGCCAGCAGCAGGGGGCCCACTGAAGCTTTCTTT
TRBV4-3,NA,NA,TRBJ2-1,CASSLGAGLDYNEQFF,TGCGCCAGCAGCCTAGGAGCGGGCCTGGACTACAATGAGCAGTTCTTC
TRBV10-3,NA,NA,TRBJ1-4,CAISESGTIPNEKLFF,TGTGCCATCAGTGAGTCGGGGACAATCCCTAATGAAAAACTGTTTTTT
TRBV6-4,NA,TRBD2,TRBJ2-1,CASSAGTSGDEQFF,TGTGCCAGCAGTGCCGGGACTAGCGGTGATGAGCAGTTCTTC
TRBV5-8,NA,TRBD1,TRBJ2-7,CASSFQGEFDEQYF,TGTGCCAGCAGCTTCCAGGGGGAATTCGACGAGCAGTACTTC
TRBV7-9,once,TRBD1,TRBJ1-2,CASSSILWQGALFGGYTF,TGTGCCAGCAGCTCCATCCTCTGGCAGGGGGCCCTATTTGGAGGCTACACCTTC
TRBV7-2,NA,TRBD1,TRBJ1-1,CASSSTGGRGFAFF,TGTGCCAGCAGTTCCACAGGGGGCCGGGGGTTTGCTTTCTTT
TRBV6-5,NA,TRBD1,TRBJ2-1,CASRRQGAYNEQFF,TGTGCCAGCAGGCGACAGGGGGCTTACAATGAGCAGTTCTTC
TRBV6-5,NA,TRBD2,TRBJ2-3,CASREALAGPQYF,TGTGCCAGCAGGGAGGCTCTAGCGGGGCCTCAGTATTTT
TRBV6-5,NA,TRBD2,TRBJ2-2,CASRAGPNTGELFF,TGTGCCAGTCGAGCGGGACCTAACACCGGGGAGCTGTTTTTT
TRBV5-5,NA,TRBD2,TRBJ2-1,CASSPGVAGGNEQFF,TGTGCCAGCAGCCCTGGGGTAGCGGGAGGGAATGAGCAGTTCTTC
TRBV4-3,NA,NA,TRBJ2-6,CASSQDGSSGANVLTF,TGCGCCAGCAGCCAAGATGGTAGCTCTGGGGCCAACGTCCTGACTTTC
TRBV19,NA,NA,TRBJ2-3,CASSKGTSTDTQYF,TGTGCCAGTAGTAAGGGGACTAGCACAGATACGCAGTATTTT
TRBV5-4,NA,NA,TRBJ1-2,CACSGANYGYTF,TGTGCCTGCTCGGGGGCGAACTATGGCTACACCTTC
TRBV19,NA,NA,TRBJ2-7,CASSIKLTYEQYF,TGTGCCAGTAGTATAAAACTCACCTACGAGCAGTACTTC
TRBV6-1,NA,TRBD1,TRBJ1-1,CASRPGQGWPEAFF,TGTGCCAGCAGACCGGGACAGGGGTGGCCTGAAGCTTTCTTT
TRBV29-1,NA,TRBD2,TRBJ2-7,CSVEEPASGVQSYEQYF,TGCAGCGTTGAAGAGCCGGCCAGCGGGGTGCAATCCTACGAGCAGTACTTC
TRBV19,NA,TRBD2,TRBJ2-1,CASSSRLAGAYNEQFF,TGTGCCAGTAGCTCCAGACTAGCGGGCGCCTACAATGAGCAGTTCTTC
TRBV27,NA,TRBD2,TRBJ2-2,CASSFLAGRAGELFF,TGTGCCAGCAGTTTTTTAGCGGGAAGGGCCGGGGAGCTGTTTTTT